One sample yielded the 14 T cell receptor beta chains listed below, sequenced in a study of cytomegalovirus exposure and HLA in healthy donors. Primers for the PCR totalled 60 Vbeta and 13 Jbeta. Sequencing used immunoSEQ multiplex PCR; TCRdb keeps in-frame clones, though not all of them. This sample carries approximately 180,000 clones, around 81% of them seen once, and the ten largest clones take about 2.3%. The sequencing sample was made of PBMCs. These receptors were obtained from a woman in her thirties in good health and CMV-seronegative.

The chain uses TRBV5-6 and TRBJ1-5; D is possibly TRBD1 (5 bases). Trimming stripped 0 bases from V and 6 bases from J, with 13 bases between. Germline-derived CDR1 and CDR2 are SGHDT and YYEEEE. This CDR3 spans 15 amino acids. The CDR3 DNA reads TGTGCCAGCAGCTTGGGGCAACCCGGGGGTCAGCCCCAGCATTTT. Residues: CASSLGQPGGQPQHF.

The rearrangement uses TRBV28 and TRBJ1-1; maybe TRBD1 (6 bases). The germline V gene has CDR1 MDHEN and CDR2 SYDVKM. Trimming stripped 3 bases from V and 0 bases from J, with 17 bases between. The CDR3 spans 17 residues. The CDR3 here is CASSLRFLDSMNTEAFF. CDR3 in DNA: TGTGCCAGCAGTTTGAGATTTTTGGACAGCATGAACACTGAAGCTTTCTTT.

Here the CDR3 reads CASGRTSGGNEQFF. In DNA form, the CDR3 reads TGTGCCAGCGGACGAACTAGCGGGGGCAATGAGCAGTTCTTC. The V call is TRBV7-9, the J call TRBJ2-1; 11 bases match TRBD2. The V segment lost 8 bases and the J segment 6 bases; nucleotides outside the gene matches: 6. The CDR3 covers 14 residues. Germline CDR1 SEHNR, CDR2 FQNEAQ (reference sequence).

The CDR3 nucleotides are TGTGCCAGTAGTACGGGACAGGCTAACGAGCAGTACTTC. It yields the protein CASSTGQANEQYF. The chain employs TRBV19 and TRBJ2-7; TRBD1 agrees at 8 bases. In germline, CDR1 is LNHDA, CDR2 SQIVND (reference sequence). The CDR3 has 13 amino acids. V trimming: 4 bases; J trimming: 5 bases; junction bases outside the gene matches: 4.

The chain carries TRBV4-1 and TRBJ2-2; the D is unclear. The ends were cut back, 0 bases at V and 3 bases at J, with 14 bases in the middle. Germline assignment: CDR1 MGHRA and CDR2 YSYEKL. The CDR3 is 17 amino acids. CDR3 nucleotides: TGCGCCAGCAGCCAAGATGTTCCGAGCGCGTACACCGGGGAGCTGTTTTTT. Protein: CASSQDVPSAYTGELFF.

The V and J genes are TRBV5-1 and TRBJ2-7; 7 bases map to TRBD1. The V and J ends lost 1 base and 5 bases, in that order; junction bases with no gene match: 6. The CDR3 length is 14 residues. CDR1 and CDR2 from the germline V gene are SGHRS and YFSETQ. CDR3 DNA: TGCGCCAGCAGCTTGTGGGACAGTCTCCACGAGCAGTACTTC. It translates to CASSLWDSLHEQYF.

The gene calls are TRBV4-1 and TRBJ2-5; TRBD2 matches 9 bases. V was clipped by 0 bases and J by 1 base; unmatched bases: 9. CDR3 length: 18 residues. Germline V gene sequence: CDR1 MGHRA, CDR2 YSYEKL. DNA of the CDR3: TGCGCCAGCAGCCAAGATGGGCTAGCGGGGAGAACCCAAGAGACCCAGTACTTC. Translated: CASSQDGLAGRTQETQYF.

CDR3 sequence: CAIAGGTGDQPQHF. In DNA, the CDR3 is TGTGCCATCGCTGGAGGCACAGGGGATCAGCCCCAGCATTTT. The chain employs TRBV10-3 and TRBJ1-5, with 7 bases aligning to TRBD1. The germline V gene encodes CDR1 ENHRY and CDR2 SYGVKD. V was clipped by 8 bases and J by 5 bases; unmatched bases: 9. This CDR3 has 14 amino acids.

This clone was observed a handful of times. The chain links TRBV10-1 to TRBJ2-1, with 9 bases aligning to TRBD2. CDR1 is WNHNN, CDR2 SYGVQD, per germline (reference sequence). The CDR3 covers 16 residues. J was trimmed by 7 bases and V by 7 bases; bases with no gene match: 14. CDR3 loop: CASNEPGSGGQNEQFF. In nucleotides, the CDR3 is TGCGCCAGCAATGAACCCGGTAGCGGGGGCCAAAATGAGCAGTTCTTC.

This chain uses TRBV4-3 with TRBJ2-2; 8 bases agree with TRBD1. Germline loops: CDR1 LGHNA, CDR2 YSLEER. The CDR3 sequence is 13 residues long. Germline trimming cut 5 bases from V and 6 bases from J; bases unmatched to any gene: 2. The CDR3 loop reads CASSAQGAGELFF. The CDR3 DNA follows: TGCGCCAGCAGCGCACAGGGGGCCGGGGAGCTGTTTTTT.

The genes are TRBV19 and TRBJ1-1, with unresolved D. Germline CDR1 and CDR2: LNHDA and SQIVND (reference sequence). Trimming cost V 6 bases and J 1 base, with 9 bases left between them. This CDR3 comprises 13 residues. The CDR3 here is CASSDKWNTEAFF. The DNA of the CDR3 is TGTGCCAGTAGCGACAAGTGGAACACTGAAGCTTTCTTT.

J is TRBJ2-7 and V is TRBV6-1; tentatively, D is TRBD2 (6 bases). Trimming left V 1 base short and J 7 bases short, with 14 bases between. The CDR3 is 14 amino acids. Germline CDR1 reads MNHNS; CDR2 reads SASEGT. CDR3 DNA: TGTGCCAGCAGTGAAGGCGGGGCTCCTCTGGAGCAGTACTTC. Its translation is CASSEGGAPLEQYF.

V usage is TRBV9 and J usage is TRBJ1-2; D remains unclear. The V end was cut by 6 bases, the J end by 2 bases, with 11 bases between. CDR1 and CDR2 (germline): SGDLS, YYNGEE. This CDR3 spans 13 amino acids. CDR3 DNA sequence: TGTGCCAGCACCCGAGACGGGAACTATGGCTACACCTTC. It translates to CASTRDGNYGYTF.

V and J are TRBV15 and TRBJ2-7; D might be TRBD1 (5 bases). CDR1 and CDR2 (germline): LNHNV, YYDKDF (reference sequence). This CDR3 is built from 14 residues. The V end lost 5 bases, the J end lost 1 base, and 12 bases lay between the germline ends. The CDR3 nucleotides read TGTGCCACCAGCGGGTACAGGACATCCTACGAGCAGTACTTC. Translation gives CATSGYRTSYEQYF.